This T cell receptor beta chain was sequenced in a study of T cell repertoires in aging, cancer and after chemotherapy. Study-wide background: Paired samples before and after chemotherapy came from chronic lymphocytic leukemia patients on fludarabine- or bendamustine-based regimens. The study's findings and limits: Compared with age-matched healthy donors, untreated hematological or solid cancer patients showed higher blood TCR clonality. No conclusions about immunological memory after chemotherapy can be drawn from the repertoire data. In hematological cancer patients, infiltrated lymphoid organs may have impaired thymic emigration or peripheral T cell expansion.

Amplification of TCR beta used genomic DNA extracted from peripheral blood. The CDR3 totals 14 residues. Germline CDR1 reads SQVTM; CDR2 reads ANQGSEA. The V and J ends lost 6 bases and 8 bases respectively, with 22 bases between them. Rearranged V-D-J TRB sequences were amplified with a mixed TRB-A/B primer pool. TCRdb re-called the multiplex PCR reads with MiXCR, one entry per CDR3 protein. The sample has around 4,600 distinct CDR3 sequences, around 20% seen once. By share, this clonotype counts as medium-sized. As yet, its antigen is unknown. This receptor was taken from a human donor with a blood cancer. The gene calls are TRBV29-1 and TRBJ1-2; tentatively, D is TRBD1 (5 bases). Sample: blood. CDR3 sequence: CSVPSAQDYFGYTF. The CDR3 nucleotides are TGCAGCGTCCCTTCGGCACAGGACTACTTCGGCTACACCTTC.